The clone carrying this TCR beta chain showed up many times. Its antigen is currently unknown. The CDR3 is 15 residues long. The V segment lost 5 bases and the J segment 6 bases; nucleotides outside the gene matches: 5. CDR1 is MNHNY, CDR2 SVGAGI, per germline (reference sequence). The data originate from a study of breast tumors, draining lymph nodes, adjacent tissues. Study results and limitations: Most tumor T cells seemingly derive from lymph node, then expand in tumor. Luminal-like breast cancer showed significantly greater tumor-nontumor repertoire similarity than basal-like breast cancer did. Tumor TCR diversity was below lymph nodes but above nontumor tissue.

Axillary draining lymph nodes of breast cancer patients supplied the node samples. Each CDR3 protein is one row after TCRdb ran MiXCR on the multiplex PCR reads. In the table there are around 130,000 distinct CDR3 sequences, about 20% of which are singletons. Sequencing was done on a sample of axillary lymph node tissue. The chain recombines TRBV6-6 with TRBJ2-1; the match to TRBD2 covers 12 bases. The sequence was collected from a female donor with breast cancer. Some clones in this sample may be carry-over from other donors' samples. The CDR3: CASSTGTSGPNEQFF. The CDR3 DNA reads TGTGCCAGCAGTACCGGGACTAGCGGGCCCAATGAGCAGTTCTTC.